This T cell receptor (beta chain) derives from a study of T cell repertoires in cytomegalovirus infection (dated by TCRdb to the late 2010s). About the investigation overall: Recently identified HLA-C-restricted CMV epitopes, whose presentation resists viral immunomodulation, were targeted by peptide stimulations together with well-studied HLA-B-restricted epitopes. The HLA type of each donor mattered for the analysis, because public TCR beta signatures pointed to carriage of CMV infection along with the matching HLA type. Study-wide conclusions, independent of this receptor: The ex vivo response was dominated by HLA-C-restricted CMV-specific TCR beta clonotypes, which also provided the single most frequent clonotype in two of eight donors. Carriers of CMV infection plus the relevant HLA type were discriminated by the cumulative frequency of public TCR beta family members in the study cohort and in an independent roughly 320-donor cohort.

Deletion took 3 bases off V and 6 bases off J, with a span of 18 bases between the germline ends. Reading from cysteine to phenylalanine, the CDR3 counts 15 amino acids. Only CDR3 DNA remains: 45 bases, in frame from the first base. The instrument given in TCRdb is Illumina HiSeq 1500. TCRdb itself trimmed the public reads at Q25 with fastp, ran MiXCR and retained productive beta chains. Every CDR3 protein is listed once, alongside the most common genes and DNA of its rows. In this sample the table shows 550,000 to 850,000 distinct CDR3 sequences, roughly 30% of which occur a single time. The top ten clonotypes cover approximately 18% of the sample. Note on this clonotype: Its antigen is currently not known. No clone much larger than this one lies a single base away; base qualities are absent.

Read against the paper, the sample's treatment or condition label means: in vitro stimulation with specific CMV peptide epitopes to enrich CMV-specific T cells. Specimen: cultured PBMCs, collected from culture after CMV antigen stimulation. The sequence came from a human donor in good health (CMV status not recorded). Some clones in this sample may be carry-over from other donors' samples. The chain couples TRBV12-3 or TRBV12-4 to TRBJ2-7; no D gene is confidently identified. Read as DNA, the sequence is TGTGCCAGCAGTTTTTCAAACCTCCATACGTCCGAGCAGTACTTC. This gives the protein CASSFSNLHTSEQYF.